The rows below give T cell receptor beta chains drawn from one sample of a study of T cell repertoires in cytomegalovirus infection. TCRdb called the reads again in MiXCR, with one record for every CDR3 protein. The repertoire has fewer than 350,000 distinct CDR3 sequences, 25% to 35% of them found once; the top ten carry about 20%. No antigens are known for them. The sequencing used cultured PBMCs, collected from culture after CMV antigen stimulation. The receptors derive from a human donor in good health (CMV status not recorded). Some clones in this sample may be carry-over from other donors' samples. CDR3s include the opening cysteine and the closing phenylalanine or tryptophan. D genes are given only for firm matches. Clone size appears in some rows only: once, few, many, or a class for an expanded clone.

j_call	d_call	v_call	clone_size	cdr3_aa	cdr3_nt
TRBJ2-5	TRBD1	TRBV6-1	many	CASSEEGTGVGETQYF	TGTGCCAGCAGTGAAGAAGGGACAGGGGTGGGAGAGACCCAGTACTTC
TRBJ2-5	-	TRBV29-1	few	CSVDGQLQETQYF	TGCAGCGTTGATGGCCAGCTACAAGAGACCCAGTACTTC
TRBJ1-4	-	TRBV7-8	-	CASSLSVQGGEKLFF	TGTGCCAGCAGCTTATCAGTCCAGGGAGGTGAAAAACTGTTTTTT
TRBJ2-7	TRBD2	TRBV28	-	CASSRGLAGGTYEQYF	TGTGCCAGCAGCCGAGGGCTAGCGGGAGGAACCTACGAGCAGTACTTC
TRBJ1-4	TRBD1	TRBV20-1	few	CSARADRGLEKLFF	TGCAGTGCTAGAGCGGACAGGGGGCTTGAAAAACTGTTTTTT
TRBJ2-7	TRBD1	TRBV6-1	few	CASSEYGTASYEQYF	TGTGCCAGCAGTGAATATGGGACAGCATCCTACGAGCAGTACTTC
TRBJ1-4	-	TRBV7-9	-	CASSAVLSNEKLFF	TGTGCCAGCAGCGCTGTCTTATCTAATGAAAAACTGTTTTTT
TRBJ1-5	TRBD1	TRBV7-2	few	CASSPRQGVIPQHF	TGTGCCAGCAGCCCTCGGCAGGGGGTAATTCCCCAGCATTTT
TRBJ2-3	TRBD2	TRBV4-2	many	CASSQVNMASGTDTQYF	TGTGCCAGCAGCCAAGTAAATATGGCTAGCGGGACAGATACGCAGTATTTT
TRBJ1-2	TRBD1	TRBV15	-	CATSRDQGVYTF	TGTGCCACCAGCAGAGATCAGGGGGTCTACACCTTC
TRBJ2-5	TRBD2	TRBV5-1	-	CASSMGLVGETQYF	TGCGCCAGCAGCATGGGACTAGTTGGAGAGACCCAGTACTTC
TRBJ2-7	-	TRBV6-1	few	CASSSGPRATYEQYF	TGTGCCAGCAGCTCAGGACCCCGGGCCACCTACGAGCAGTACTTC
TRBJ2-7	-	TRBV10-2	-	CASSGLLSYEQYF	TGCGCCAGCAGTGGACTTCTCTCCTACGAGCAGTACTTC
TRBJ2-7	TRBD2	TRBV6-2/TRBV6-3	-	CASTEREVGRLNEQYF	TGTGCCAGCACTGAGCGGGAGGTGGGGAGACTGAACGAGCAGTACTTC
TRBJ2-1	-	TRBV12-3/TRBV12-4	few	CASSLTGGSEQFF	TGTGCCAGCAGTTTAACCGGGGGCAGCGAGCAGTTCTTC
TRBJ2-1	-	TRBV12-3/TRBV12-4	-	CASSGAYNEQFF	TGTGCCAGCAGTGGAGCCTACAATGAGCAGTTCTTC
TRBJ2-1	TRBD1	TRBV3-1	-	CASSPGQGPHNEQFF	TGTGCCAGCAGCCCAGGACAGGGTCCCCACAATGAGCAGTTCTTC
TRBJ2-1	TRBD1	TRBV7-9	few	CASSFGTDWVVNEQFF	TGTGCCAGCAGCTTTGGGACAGATTGGGTCGTCAATGAGCAGTTCTTC
TRBJ1-3	-	TRBV7-6	-	CASSLERLTVSGNTIYF	TGTGCCAGCAGCTTAGAGAGACTGACGGTCTCTGGAAACACCATATATTTT
TRBJ1-5	-	TRBV7-2	-	CASSLAIYQPQHF	TGTGCCAGCAGCTTAGCGATTTATCAGCCCCAGCATTTT
TRBJ1-1	-	TRBV10-3	-	CAISIDEGNTEAFF	TGTGCCATCAGCATAGATGAGGGGAACACTGAAGCTTTCTTT
TRBJ1-5	-	TRBV28	-	CASFSTGRTYQPQHF	TGTGCCAGCTTTTCCACGGGGAGAACGTATCAGCCCCAGCATTTT
TRBJ2-5	TRBD2	TRBV7-3	few	CASSLFSGREETQYF	TGTGCCAGCAGCTTATTTAGCGGGAGGGAGGAGACCCAGTACTTC
TRBJ1-2	-	TRBV14	-	CASSQSDRSPYSYTF	TGTGCCAGCAGCCAATCCGACAGGAGCCCCTATAGCTACACCTTC
TRBJ2-1	TRBD2	TRBV10-3	-	CAISVTSGSLLAGYNEQFF	TGTGCCATCAGTGTAACTAGCGGGAGTCTGTTGGCTGGCTACAATGAGCAGTTCTTC
TRBJ1-6	TRBD1	TRBV14	-	CASSRGTGNNSPLHF	TGTGCCAGCAGCCGAGGGACAGGGAATAATTCACCCCTCCACTTT
TRBJ2-7	-	TRBV7-4	few	CASSLILEVSDYEQYF	TGTGCCAGCAGCTTGATTCTCGAGGTTTCGGACTACGAGCAGTACTTC
TRBJ2-3	-	TRBV7-2	once	CASRPSSDTQYF	TGTGCCAGCCGGCCTTCTTCAGATACGCAGTATTTT
TRBJ1-2	TRBD1	TRBV28	few	CASRSQGVRAYGYTF	TGTGCCAGCAGGTCACAGGGGGTCAGGGCCTATGGCTACACCTTC
TRBJ1-1	-	TRBV7-2	many	CASRLYQNTEAFF	TGTGCCAGCCGTCTCTATCAGAACACTGAAGCTTTCTTT
TRBJ2-3	TRBD2	TRBV9	-	CASSAGGTSGMDTQYF	TGTGCCAGCAGCGCCGGGGGGACTAGCGGGATGGATACGCAGTATTTT
TRBJ1-3	-	TRBV7-9	many	CASALGSGNTIYF	TGTGCCAGCGCGTTAGGTTCTGGAAACACCATATATTTT
TRBJ1-5	-	TRBV28	medium-sized	CASSSSRTQHF	TGTGCCAGCAGTTCGTCCCGGACCCAGCATTTT
TRBJ2-6	-	TRBV6-6	few	CASGSPGANVLTF	TGTGCCAGCGGGTCTCCTGGGGCCAACGTCCTGACTTTC
TRBJ1-5	-	TRBV28	few	CASSRDTGQGQPQHF	TGTGCCAGCAGTCGCGACACAGGTCAGGGTCAGCCCCAGCATTTT
TRBJ2-1	TRBD2	TRBV7-9	-	CASSPGLAIYNEQFF	TGTGCCAGCAGCCCGGGACTAGCCATCTACAATGAGCAGTTCTTC
TRBJ2-7	-	TRBV11-1	few	CASSPTTGTTYEQYF	TGTGCCAGCAGCCCGACGACAGGTACCACCTACGAGCAGTACTTC
TRBJ1-3	TRBD1	TRBV27	-	CASSPDRAHGNTIYF	TGTGCCAGCAGTCCGGACAGGGCCCACGGAAACACCATATATTTT
TRBJ1-1	-	TRBV4-2	-	CASSPRKVNTEAFF	TGTGCCAGCAGCCCCCGAAAGGTTAACACTGAAGCTTTCTTT
TRBJ2-3	TRBD1	TRBV6-1	-	CASRAGTGGTDTQYF	TGTGCCAGCAGGGCCGGGACAGGGGGGACAGATACGCAGTATTTT
TRBJ1-2	-	TRBV6-5	once	CASRANTVNGYTF	TGTGCCAGCAGGGCTAACACAGTAAATGGCTACACCTTC
TRBJ2-1	-	TRBV19	few	CASRLDRSSYNEQFF	TGTGCCAGTAGACTAGACCGAAGCTCCTACAATGAGCAGTTCTTC
TRBJ1-6	-	TRBV6-1	-	CASSFREVNSPLHF	TGTGCCAGCAGTTTCAGGGAGGTCAATTCACCCCTCCACTTT
TRBJ2-2	TRBD2	TRBV7-2	-	CASSKIAGSVTGELFF	TGTGCCAGCAGCAAAATAGCGGGGAGTGTCACCGGGGAGCTGTTTTTT
TRBJ2-3	TRBD1	TRBV12-3/TRBV12-4	-	CASSLSDPGTGGGYF	TGTGCCAGCAGTTTGTCGGATCCCGGGACAGGGGGCGGGTATTTT
TRBJ1-2	-	TRBV27	once	CASSGGRDYGYTF	TGTGCCAGCAGTGGGGGACGGGACTATGGCTACACCTTC
TRBJ2-7	-	TRBV19	few	CASSLVIDYEQYF	TGTGCCAGTAGTCTCGTAATCGACTACGAGCAGTACTTC
TRBJ2-3	TRBD2	TRBV28	-	CASRGREGHGTDTQYF	TGTGCCAGCAGGGGACGGGAGGGCCACGGCACAGATACGCAGTATTTT
TRBJ2-6	-	TRBV16	-	CASSPTRQSGANVLTF	TGTGCCAGCAGCCCCACCCGGCAGTCTGGGGCCAACGTCCTGACTTTC